This is a list of T cell receptor beta chains from one sample in a study of T cell clones after liver transplantation. The data were produced by immunoSEQ multiplex PCR, yet TCRdb's version contains in-frame clones alone and is incomplete. The sample lists 70,000 to 80,000 clones; 90% were seen once. Sequencing used CD4+ T cells from blood, obtained before liver transplant. These receptors all stem from a human donor who received a liver transplant. The CDR3 runs from the conserved cysteine through the conserved F or W. The D gene is left open where the match is weak. Size is stated for part of the rows, as once, few or many counts, or as a class when the clone is expanded.

J gene: TRBJ2-5
V gene: TRBV5-6
clone size: -
D gene: TRBD2
CDR3 DNA: TGTGCCAGCAGCCAGGGACTAGGTCGGGGTCAAGAGACCCAGTACTTC
CDR3 protein: CASSQGLGRGQETQYF

J gene: TRBJ1-5
V gene: TRBV28
clone size: -
D gene: TRBD1
CDR3 DNA: TGTGCCAGCAGTCCTTCGGACAGGGGGGTAGGCCAGCCCCAGCATTTT
CDR3 protein: CASSPSDRGVGQPQHF

J gene: TRBJ2-5
V gene: TRBV11-2
clone size: -
D gene: TRBD2
CDR3 DNA: TGTGCCAGCAGCCTCGGGACTAGCGGGAGTGGGGAGACCCAGTACTTC
CDR3 protein: CASSLGTSGSGETQYF

J gene: TRBJ1-1
V gene: TRBV2
clone size: -
D gene: TRBD1
CDR3 DNA: TGTGCCAGCAGTTTCACAGGGGGGAACACTGAAGCTTTCTTT
CDR3 protein: CASSFTGGNTEAFF

J gene: TRBJ2-1
V gene: TRBV7-2
clone size: -
D gene: TRBD1
CDR3 DNA: TGTGCCAGCAGCTCCAGACAGGGGGGAAGGAGTTCCTACAATGAGCAGTTCTTC
CDR3 protein: CASSSRQGGRSSYNEQFF

J gene: TRBJ1-5
V gene: TRBV28
clone size: -
D gene: -
CDR3 DNA: TGTGCCAGCAGTTCCCCCCTGGGGCGGAACGCGCAGCCCCAGCATTTT
CDR3 protein: CASSSPLGRNAQPQHF

J gene: TRBJ1-1
V gene: TRBV5-1
clone size: -
D gene: TRBD1
CDR3 DNA: TGCGCCAGCAGCTTAACGACAGGGGGGAACACTGAAGCTTTCTTT
CDR3 protein: CASSLTTGGNTEAFF

J gene: TRBJ2-7
V gene: TRBV5-4
clone size: -
D gene: -
CDR3 DNA: TGTGCCAGCAGCCCGGACAGTTCCTACGAGCAGTACTTC
CDR3 protein: CASSPDSSYEQYF

J gene: TRBJ2-5
V gene: TRBV4-1
clone size: once
D gene: TRBD2
CDR3 DNA: TGCGCCAGCAGTGCCCGGACTAGCGGGACCCAAGAGACCCAGTACTTC
CDR3 protein: CASSARTSGTQETQYF

J gene: TRBJ2-7
V gene: TRBV9
clone size: once
D gene: -
CDR3 DNA: TGTGCCAGCAGCGTAGAAGGGGACTACGAGCAGTACTTC
CDR3 protein: CASSVEGDYEQYF

J gene: TRBJ1-4
V gene: TRBV6-6
clone size: -
D gene: TRBD1
CDR3 DNA: TGTGCCAGCAGCCCACAGACAGGGGAGAATGAAAAACTGTTTTTT
CDR3 protein: CASSPQTGENEKLFF

J gene: TRBJ2-1
V gene: TRBV19
clone size: once
D gene: -
CDR3 DNA: TGTGCCAGTAACAATGAGCAGTTCTTC
CDR3 protein: CASNNEQFF

J gene: TRBJ2-7
V gene: TRBV5-6
clone size: -
D gene: TRBD2
CDR3 DNA: TGTGCCAGCAGCCCGGGGGGGGCCGCACTGTACTTC
CDR3 protein: CASSPGGAALYF

J gene: TRBJ2-3
V gene: TRBV11-2
clone size: -
D gene: -
CDR3 DNA: TGTGCCAGCAGCTTAGACAGGACAGATACGCAGTATTTT
CDR3 protein: CASSLDRTDTQYF

J gene: TRBJ1-1
V gene: TRBV18
clone size: -
D gene: TRBD1
CDR3 DNA: TGTGCCAGCTCACCACTGGCGGGACAGGGGATTGAAGCTTTCTTT
CDR3 protein: CASSPLAGQGIEAFF

J gene: TRBJ2-1
V gene: TRBV5-1
clone size: -
D gene: TRBD2
CDR3 DNA: TGCGCCAGCAGCACTAGCGGGAGAGTCGATGAGCAGTTCTTC
CDR3 protein: CASSTSGRVDEQFF

J gene: TRBJ2-5
V gene: TRBV10-2
clone size: -
D gene: TRBD2
CDR3 DNA: TGCGCCAGCGGGTGGACTAGCGGGAGGGAGACCCAGTACTTC
CDR3 protein: CASGWTSGRETQYF

J gene: TRBJ2-2
V gene: TRBV14
clone size: -
D gene: TRBD1
CDR3 DNA: TGTGCCAGCAGCCCCTTAACGACAGGGAAGGGTCCCGGGGAGCTGTTTTTT
CDR3 protein: CASSPLTTGKGPGELFF

J gene: TRBJ2-3
V gene: TRBV4-2
clone size: -
D gene: TRBD2
CDR3 DNA: TGTGCCAGCAGCAAGGGACTAGCGGGGGATCTAGATACGCAGTATTTT
CDR3 protein: CASSKGLAGDLDTQYF

J gene: TRBJ1-1
V gene: TRBV6-5
clone size: -
D gene: -
CDR3 DNA: TGTGCCAGCAGTTACTCTTTATTCCCAGGGGACACTGAAGCTTTCTTT
CDR3 protein: CASSYSLFPGDTEAFF

J gene: TRBJ2-3
V gene: TRBV11-3
clone size: once
D gene: -
CDR3 DNA: TGTGCCAGCAGCTCCCAAACTGGGCGGGCCACAGATACGCAGTATTTT
CDR3 protein: CASSSQTGRATDTQYF

J gene: TRBJ2-7
V gene: TRBV11-2
clone size: -
D gene: -
CDR3 DNA: TGTGCCAGCAGCTTGACCTACGAGCAGTACTTC
CDR3 protein: CASSLTYEQYF

J gene: TRBJ1-5
V gene: TRBV18
clone size: once
D gene: -
CDR3 DNA: TGTGCCAGCTCACCCGAGGGTTTGAATCAGCCCCAGCATTTT
CDR3 protein: CASSPEGLNQPQHF

J gene: TRBJ2-2
V gene: TRBV2
clone size: -
D gene: -
CDR3 DNA: TGTGCCAGCAGTAATCTCGGGGGAGGTAACACCGGGGAGCTGTTTTTT
CDR3 protein: CASSNLGGGNTGELFF

J gene: TRBJ1-2
V gene: TRBV6-6
clone size: -
D gene: TRBD1
CDR3 DNA: TGTGCCACTACAGGACAGGCGTTCTATGGCTACACCTTC
CDR3 protein: CATTGQAFYGYTF

J gene: TRBJ1-5
V gene: TRBV6-5
clone size: -
D gene: -
CDR3 DNA: TGTGCCAGCAGTTACAGGGGTGTGGGGATCAATCAGCCCCAGCATTTT
CDR3 protein: CASSYRGVGINQPQHF

J gene: TRBJ2-2
V gene: TRBV9
clone size: -
D gene: -
CDR3 DNA: TGTGCCAGCAGCGTAGGAGCGGGTTCCGCGAACACCGGGGAGCTGTTTTTT
CDR3 protein: CASSVGAGSANTGELFF

J gene: TRBJ2-3
V gene: TRBV10-3
clone size: -
D gene: -
CDR3 DNA: TGTGCCATCCGGGAGACAGATACGCAGTATTTT
CDR3 protein: CAIRETDTQYF

J gene: TRBJ2-1
V gene: TRBV19
clone size: -
D gene: -
CDR3 DNA: TGTGCCAGTAGTCCCCCGGAGTGGACTTTTGAGCAGTTCTTC
CDR3 protein: CASSPPEWTFEQFF

J gene: TRBJ2-3
V gene: TRBV9
clone size: -
D gene: -
CDR3 DNA: TGTGCCAGCAGCGTTGTGGGACGCACAGATACGCAGTATTTT
CDR3 protein: CASSVVGRTDTQYF

J gene: TRBJ1-5
V gene: TRBV28
clone size: -
D gene: -
CDR3 DNA: TGTGCCAGCCACAGGGCGAATCAGCCCCAGCATTTT
CDR3 protein: CASHRANQPQHF

J gene: TRBJ1-2
V gene: TRBV11-2
clone size: -
D gene: -
CDR3 DNA: TGTGCCAGCAGCGCGATTCAGGGGAACTATGGCTACACCTTC
CDR3 protein: CASSAIQGNYGYTF

J gene: TRBJ2-5
V gene: TRBV7-9
clone size: once
D gene: -
CDR3 DNA: TGTGCCAGCCATGGACAGCCCCAAGAGACCCAGTACTTC
CDR3 protein: CASHGQPQETQYF

J gene: TRBJ1-3
V gene: TRBV6-1
clone size: -
D gene: -
CDR3 DNA: TGTGCCAGCAGTGAAGCGAGGGCAGGGCTCGGAAGCACCATATATTTT
CDR3 protein: CASSEARAGLGSTIYF

J gene: TRBJ2-3
V gene: TRBV5-1
clone size: -
D gene: -
CDR3 DNA: TGCGCCAGCACCCGGGGCGGATTAACTAGCACAGATACGCAGTATTTT
CDR3 protein: CASTRGGLTSTDTQYF

J gene: TRBJ2-2
V gene: TRBV4-2
clone size: -
D gene: -
CDR3 DNA: TGTGCCAGCAGCCAAGAAGGGGTCCTGAACACCGGGGAGCTGTTTTTT
CDR3 protein: CASSQEGVLNTGELFF

J gene: TRBJ1-1
V gene: TRBV6-1
clone size: -
D gene: -
CDR3 DNA: TGTGCCAGCAGGGACGTCCCACAGGGCTACGGAGCTTTCTTT
CDR3 protein: CASRDVPQGYGAFF

J gene: TRBJ2-7
V gene: TRBV5-1
clone size: -
D gene: -
CDR3 DNA: TGCGCCAGCAGCTTGGGGGGATCTAGCGCCACCTACGAGCAGTACTTC
CDR3 protein: CASSLGGSSATYEQYF

J gene: TRBJ2-5
V gene: TRBV7-3
clone size: -
D gene: TRBD1
CDR3 DNA: TGTGCCAGCAGCCTCGGACAGGGACCTTACGAGACCCAGTACTTC
CDR3 protein: CASSLGQGPYETQYF

J gene: TRBJ2-2
V gene: TRBV5-1
clone size: -
D gene: -
CDR3 DNA: TGCGCCAGCAGCCCCGAGACGGCCACCGGGGAGCTGTTTTTT
CDR3 protein: CASSPETATGELFF

J gene: TRBJ2-7
V gene: TRBV7-2
clone size: -
D gene: -
CDR3 DNA: TGTGCCAGCAGCTCCAAGGGGGGGGACAGAGCAAGGAGCTCCTACGAGCAGTACTTC
CDR3 protein: CASSSKGGDRARSSYEQYF

J gene: TRBJ2-2
V gene: TRBV7-2
clone size: -
D gene: TRBD2
CDR3 DNA: TGTGCCAGCAGCGGACTAGCGGGAGGCACCGGGGAGCTGTTTTTT
CDR3 protein: CASSGLAGGTGELFF

J gene: TRBJ2-1
V gene: TRBV7-3
clone size: -
D gene: TRBD1
CDR3 DNA: TGTGCCAGCAGCCCAAGACAGGGGGCACTGAATGAGCAGTTCTTC
CDR3 protein: CASSPRQGALNEQFF

J gene: TRBJ2-3
V gene: TRBV7-8
clone size: -
D gene: -
CDR3 DNA: TGTGCCAGCAGCGCCCAGGGTGCTAGCACAGATACGCAGTATTTT
CDR3 protein: CASSAQGASTDTQYF

J gene: TRBJ1-4
V gene: TRBV28
clone size: -
D gene: -
CDR3 DNA: TGTGCCAGCAGTTCCCTCACAGGGATGGGTGAAAAACTGTTTTTT
CDR3 protein: CASSSLTGMGEKLFF

J gene: TRBJ2-3
V gene: TRBV7-9
clone size: -
D gene: -
CDR3 DNA: TGTGCCAGCAGCGCTTCGGTTGGGGATACGCAGTATTTT
CDR3 protein: CASSASVGDTQYF

J gene: TRBJ2-3
V gene: TRBV29-1
clone size: -
D gene: TRBD2
CDR3 DNA: TGCAGCGGGTCAATACTAGCGGGAGTTCCAGATACGCAGTATTTT
CDR3 protein: CSGSILAGVPDTQYF

J gene: TRBJ2-7
V gene: TRBV18
clone size: -
D gene: -
CDR3 DNA: TGTGCCAGCTCACGGTTAGGGTCCACCCTAGAGCAGTACTTC
CDR3 protein: CASSRLGSTLEQYF

J gene: TRBJ2-1
V gene: TRBV14
clone size: -
D gene: TRBD2
CDR3 DNA: TGTGCCAGCAGCCGAGACCTGGGGAGCGGGAGTAGCAATGAGCAGTTCTTC
CDR3 protein: CASSRDLGSGSSNEQFF

J gene: TRBJ2-3
V gene: TRBV11-1
clone size: -
D gene: -
CDR3 DNA: TGTGCCAGCAGCTCCCTCTTTCTGGGAGCGGGCACAGATACGCAGTATTTT
CDR3 protein: CASSSLFLGAGTDTQYF

J gene: TRBJ2-2
V gene: TRBV11-3
clone size: -
D gene: -
CDR3 DNA: TGTGCCAGCAGCCCGAGGGGGAACTCCGCGAACACCGGGGAGCTGTTTTTT
CDR3 protein: CASSPRGNSANTGELFF

J gene: TRBJ2-7
V gene: TRBV4-3
clone size: -
D gene: -
CDR3 DNA: TGCGCCAGCAGCCAAGATATCCAGGGGTGGTACGAGCAGTACTTC
CDR3 protein: CASSQDIQGWYEQYF

J gene: TRBJ2-2
V gene: TRBV7-2
clone size: once
D gene: TRBD2
CDR3 DNA: TGTGCCAGCAGCCAAGCGGGAGGGAACACCGGGGAGCTGTTTTTT
CDR3 protein: CASSQAGGNTGELFF

J gene: TRBJ2-1
V gene: TRBV2
clone size: -
D gene: TRBD1
CDR3 DNA: TGTGCCAGCAGCAGACAGGGGAAGGGCAATGAGCAGTTCTTC
CDR3 protein: CASSRQGKGNEQFF

J gene: TRBJ2-7
V gene: TRBV14
clone size: once
D gene: -
CDR3 DNA: TGTGCCAGCAGCCCCCGCAGGGGTCACTACAGCTACGAGCAGTACTTC
CDR3 protein: CASSPRRGHYSYEQYF